The clone carrying this TCR beta chain was seen at least ten times. CDR3 length: 11 amino acids. Germline CDR1 and CDR2: SGHVS and FNYEAQ. V dropped 6 bases and J dropped 5 bases, with 8 bases sitting between them. The sample originates from a study of molecular identifiers for immune sequencing clone quantification. MiXCR, run by TCRdb on the PCR reads, gives a single entry per CDR3 protein. The data hold 550,000 to 750,000 distinct CDR3 sequences, with just under 20% observed a single time. This clonotype was sampled from a human donor in good health. Some libraries in this study had Jurkat cell RNA spiked in. Material: naive CD8+ T cells from blood, with Jurkat cell RNA spiked in. Subset of the sample: FACS-sorted CD8+CD4-CCR7+CD45RA+ naive T cells. The V gene is TRBV7-6, the J gene TRBJ2-7; D not certain. The CDR3 DNA reads as TGTGCCAGCAGTTGGGCGGACGAGCAGTACTTC. This codes for CASSWADEQYF.